This T cell receptor beta chain was captured by sequencing in a study of cytomegalovirus exposure and HLA in healthy donors. Losses at the gene ends were 4 bases for V and 3 bases for J; bases not matched to a gene: 10. CDR1 and CDR2 from the germline V gene are SGHRS and YFSETQ. CDR3 length: 16 residues. The primer mix had 60 Vbeta and 13 Jbeta primers. Using immunoSEQ multiplex PCR, the repertoire was profiled, and TCRdb retains in-frame clones only, with some absent. The sample lists under 150,000 clones, 82% occurring once. The source of this sequence is a woman aged 18-29 years in good health and CMV-seronegative. The sample consisted of PBMCs. V usage is TRBV5-1 and J usage is TRBJ2-1; TRBD2 matches 7 bases. This chain's CDR3 is CASSKGTTDFYNEQFF. The CDR3 DNA reads TGCGCCAGCAGCAAGGGGACTACGGACTTCTACAATGAGCAGTTCTTC. The full variable domain, its missing parts supplied by reference TRBV5-1 and TRBJ2-1, is KAGVTQTPRYLIKTRGQQVTLSCSPISGHRSVSWYQQTPGQGLQFLFEYFSETQRNKGNFPGRFSGRQFSNSRSEMNVSTLELGDSALYLCASSKGTTDFYNEQFFGPGTRLTVL.